A selection of T cell receptor beta chains follows, all from one sample in a study of naive and memory T cell subsets. MiXCR was run by TCRdb on the UMI-ligation and nested PCR reads, yielding one entry per CDR3 protein. The profile shows 120,000 to 150,000 distinct CDR3 sequences, 15% to 20% of them singletons. The sample was naive CD4+ T cells from blood. The source is a human donor in good health. The CDR3 runs from the conserved cysteine through the conserved F or W. Fields, in order: V gene, D gene, J gene, clone size, CDR3 DNA, CDR3 protein. The D gene is left open where the match is weak. The size entry is marked missing in some rows and otherwise reads once, few, many or a size class.

TRBV6-5,TRBD2,TRBJ2-1,few,TGTGCCAGCACCCGGGGACTAGCGGCTGAGCAGTTCTTC,CASTRGLAAEQFF
TRBV29-1,-,TRBJ2-7,few,TGCAGCGTTGTAGGGCAGACCTACGAGCAGTACTTC,CSVVGQTYEQYF
TRBV5-1,-,TRBJ2-3,many,TGCGCCAGCAGCCCGAATACAGCAGATACGCAGTATTTT,CASSPNTADTQYF
TRBV15,-,TRBJ2-7,few,TGTGCCACCAGCAGGGCTCCCGCGGGCTCGGGCGAGCAGTACTTC,CATSRAPAGSGEQYF
TRBV20-1,-,TRBJ2-2,-,TGCAGTGCTAGAGTTGAGGCTAGCGTAAGAACCGGGGAGCTGTTTTTT,CSARVEASVRTGELFF
TRBV19,TRBD1,TRBJ2-7,-,TGTGCCAGTAGTACGGTTAAGACAGGGGAGCAGTACTTC,CASSTVKTGEQYF
TRBV18,TRBD1,TRBJ2-7,-,TGTGCCAGCTTACCGGGACAGGGACGATACGAGCAGTACTTC,CASLPGQGRYEQYF
TRBV7-2,-,TRBJ2-3,-,TGTGCCAGCAGCTTAGCCTCCCGCACAGATACGCAGTATTTT,CASSLASRTDTQYF
TRBV29-1,-,TRBJ1-3,few,TGCAGCGCCTCTAACCCTGGAAACACCATATATTTT,CSASNPGNTIYF
TRBV9,-,TRBJ2-7,-,TGTGCCAGCAGCGCCAGCTCTGGGGTCCCCTACGAGCAGTACTTC,CASSASSGVPYEQYF
TRBV4-2,-,TRBJ2-3,-,TGTGCCAGCAGCCAAGATTCAGGGGCAAAGAGGACAGATACGCAGTATTTT,CASSQDSGAKRTDTQYF
TRBV7-2,TRBD2,TRBJ2-1,-,TGTGCCAGCAGCTATCAACCGGGACTAGCGTATTACAATGAGCAGTTCTTC,CASSYQPGLAYYNEQFF
TRBV28,-,TRBJ1-5,-,TGTGCCAGCAGTTTGTGGTCAAAGCCCCAGCATTTT,CASSLWSKPQHF
TRBV6-2/TRBV6-3,-,TRBJ2-7,few,TGTGCCAGCAGTCGCCCTGGGGGCAGGACCAACGAGCAGTACTTC,CASSRPGGRTNEQYF
TRBV12-3/TRBV12-4,-,TRBJ2-7,few,TGTGCCAGCAGTTTTTTAGGAAATCCCTACGAGCAGTACTTC,CASSFLGNPYEQYF
TRBV20-1,-,TRBJ2-5,-,TGCAGTGCGCCCAAGCTAGAGACCCAGTACTTC,CSAPKLETQYF
TRBV18,-,TRBJ2-5,few,TGTGCCAGCTCACCAGGATCCGACGGACCCCCGGAGACCCAGTACTTC,CASSPGSDGPPETQYF
TRBV3-1,TRBD2,TRBJ2-5,-,TGTGCCAGCACCCGGACTAGCGGGAACCAAGAGACCCAGTACTTC,CASTRTSGNQETQYF
TRBV7-8,-,TRBJ1-1,-,TGTGCCAGCAGCTTAATTGCGGGGAACACTGAAGCTTTCTTT,CASSLIAGNTEAFF
TRBV20-1,TRBD1,TRBJ1-1,few,TGCAGTGCTAGAACGCATCCGGGACAGACTAACACTGAAGCTTTCTTT,CSARTHPGQTNTEAFF
TRBV12-3/TRBV12-4,TRBD1,TRBJ2-2,few,TGTGCCAGCAGACCAGACAGGGGGCGGGAGAACACCGGGGAGCTGTTTTTT,CASRPDRGRENTGELFF
TRBV20-1,-,TRBJ2-5,-,TGCAGTGCTAGAGATCGGGTGGAGTCCCTCCAAGAGACCCAGTACTTC,CSARDRVESLQETQYF
TRBV6-5,TRBD2,TRBJ2-1,few,TGTGCCAGCAGGCGGACTAGCGGTGAGCAGTTCTTC,CASRRTSGEQFF
TRBV24-1,TRBD1,TRBJ2-2,-,TGTGCCACCGCCCAGACAGGGGGCACCGGGGAGCTGTTTTTT,CATAQTGGTGELFF
TRBV5-5,-,TRBJ2-3,few,TGTGCCAGCAGCCTAAGGGCGCGAGAAGGTGTTTGGGATACGCAGTATTTT,CASSLRAREGVWDTQYF
TRBV15,-,TRBJ2-3,many,TGTGCCACCAGCAGAGATTCGCGGGGCAGCACAGATACGCAGTATTTT,CATSRDSRGSTDTQYF
TRBV12-3/TRBV12-4,-,TRBJ2-3,few,TGTGCCAGCAGTTTAGCCGGGACCGCAGATACGCAGTATTTT,CASSLAGTADTQYF
TRBV10-3,TRBD1,TRBJ1-4,-,TGTGCCATCAGCCCGGACAGGGATGAGGAAAAACTGTTTTTT,CAISPDRDEEKLFF
TRBV6-2/TRBV6-3,-,TRBJ1-5,few,TGTGCCAGCAGACAGGGCGGCAATCAGCCCCAGCATTTT,CASRQGGNQPQHF
TRBV2,TRBD1,TRBJ2-7,few,TGTGCCAGCAGAGCCCCGGGACAGGGGGCAATCTACGAGCAGTACTTC,CASRAPGQGAIYEQYF
TRBV12-3/TRBV12-4,-,TRBJ1-6,few,TGTGCCAGCAGCGTAAGGACAGAGGATTCACCCCTCCACTTT,CASSVRTEDSPLHF
TRBV5-4,-,TRBJ2-7,few,TGTGCCAGCAGCTCCCAGGCCGGGACGGATTCCTACGAGCAGTACTTC,CASSSQAGTDSYEQYF
TRBV4-1,TRBD1,TRBJ2-7,many,TGCGCCAGCAGCCAGGGACAGGCCGCCTACGAGCAGTACTTC,CASSQGQAAYEQYF
TRBV12-3/TRBV12-4,-,TRBJ2-3,many,TGTGCCAGCAGTTGGTTGGCAGCTAGCACAGATACGCAGTATTTT,CASSWLAASTDTQYF
TRBV27,-,TRBJ1-4,few,TGTGCCAGCATTCATAATGAAAAACTGTTTTTT,CASIHNEKLFF